A single sample gave rise to the 11 T cell receptor beta chains below, sequenced in a study of blood T cell repertoires in COVID-19. Only in-frame clones appear in the TCRdb table, and some are missing; sequencing was by immunoSEQ multiplex PCR. Seen here are approximately 240,000 clones, roughly 84% observed once, and the top ten hold approximately 4%. The sequenced sample was peripheral blood. These receptor sequences come from a woman in her 40s with active or convalescent COVID-19.

This chain connects TRBV11-3 to TRBJ2-1; D is possibly TRBD1 (5 bases). Germline V lookup: CDR1 SGHNT, CDR2 YENEEA. Trimming shortened V by 1 base and J by 5 bases, and 9 bases separated the two germline ends. CDR3 size: 14 residues. CDR3 amino acids: CASSLARANNEQFF. CDR3 in DNA: TGTGCCAGCAGCTTAGCCAGGGCGAACAATGAGCAGTTCTTC. The whole variable domain, remainder taken from reference TRBV11-3 and TRBJ2-1, is EAGVVQSPRYKIIEKKQPVAFWCNPISGHNTLYWYLQNLGQGPELLIRYENEEAVDDSQLPKDRFSAERLKGVDSTLKIQPAELGDSAVYLCASSLARANNEQFFGPGTRLTVL.

This clone has just a few counts. The V and J genes are TRBV20-1 and TRBJ2-7; perhaps TRBD1 as D (6 bases). CDR3 length: 11 residues. The V end lost 4 bases, the J end lost 4 bases, and 8 bases lay between the germline ends. Looked up from germline, CDR1 is DFQATT and CDR2 is SNEGSKA (reference sequence). CDR3 nucleotide sequence: TGCAGTGCTACAGACAGGTACGAGCAGTACTTC. This gives the protein CSATDRYEQYF.

This clone has only a few counts. The chain employs TRBV4-2 and TRBJ2-7, with a tentative D call TRBD1 (6 bases). CDR1 and CDR2 (germline): LGHNA, YNFKEQ. V was clipped by 0 bases and J by 4 bases, with 22 bases between them. The CDR3 has 18 residues. CDR3 bases: TGTGCCAGCAGCCAAGATTTGGTCCCGGACAGTAAAGCTTACGAGCAGTACTTC. Encoded protein: CASSQDLVPDSKAYEQYF.

The chain recombines TRBV29-1 with TRBJ1-2; the D is unclear. This CDR3 spans 13 amino acids. Germline CDR1 SQVTM, CDR2 ANQGSEA. Trimming stripped 4 bases from V and 4 bases from J, with 13 bases between. The CDR3 sequence: CSVGSRVTYGYTF. As DNA, the CDR3 is TGCAGCGTTGGCTCGAGGGTAACCTATGGCTACACCTTC.

The CDR3 protein is CASSSERLAGGRADTQYF. Written as DNA, the CDR3 is TGTGCCAGCAGCTCCGAACGACTAGCGGGGGGGCGGGCAGATACGCAGTATTTT. The chain carries TRBV7-2 and TRBJ2-3; 14 positions agree with TRBD2. The V segment lost 4 bases and the J segment 4 bases; nucleotides outside the gene matches: 10. Looked up from germline, CDR1 is SGHTA and CDR2 is FQGNSA. The CDR3 is 18 amino acids.

This clone has a single count. The V and J genes are TRBV7-9 and TRBJ1-2; 7 bases match TRBD1. This CDR3 comprises 15 residues. Germline lookup yields CDR1 SEHNR and CDR2 FQNEAQ (reference sequence). J lost 4 bases, V lost 3 bases, and 8 bases had no gene match. CDR3 amino acids: CASSFSRDSVYGYTF. The CDR3 coding sequence is TGTGCCAGCAGCTTTAGTCGGGACAGCGTCTATGGCTACACCTTC.

The CDR3: CAWRGTVTLNTEAFF. CDR3 sequence (DNA): TGTGCCTGGAGGGGGACAGTAACCTTGAACACTGAAGCTTTCTTT. The gene calls are TRBV30 and TRBJ1-1, with 7 bases identical to TRBD1. The length of the CDR3 is 15 residues. Germline CDR1 GTSNPN, CDR2 SVGIG (reference sequence). With V trimmed by 3 bases and J by 0 bases, 7 bases remained unmatched. The full variable domain, with the rest looked up from reference TRBV30 and TRBJ1-1, is SQTIHQWPATLVQPVGSPLSLECTVEGTSNPNLYWYRQAAGRGLQLLFYSVGIGQISSEVPQNLSASRPQDRQFILSSKKLLLSDSGFYLCAWRGTVTLNTEAFFGQGTRLTVV.

The CDR3 protein is CASSQETANQPQHF. The CDR3 DNA sequence: TGCGCCAGCAGCCAAGAAACAGCAAATCAGCCCCAGCATTTT. The chain has TRBV4-1 and TRBJ1-5; D call uncertain. Trimming removed 0 bases from V and 4 bases from J, with 7 bases in between. Germline-derived CDR1 and CDR2 are MGHRA and YSYEKL. This CDR3 region has 14 residues.

J is TRBJ1-2 and V is TRBV4-1; possible D gene TRBD1, 5 bases. The CDR3 totals 15 residues. CDR1 MGHRA and CDR2 YSYEKL come from the germline V gene. V lost 1 base to trimming and J lost 4 bases, with 13 bases between them. The CDR3, as DNA: TGCGCCAGCAGCCAAGCTCTGGCAGGGCGCTATGGCTACACCTTC. Translation gives CASSQALAGRYGYTF.

In nucleotides, the CDR3 is TGCGCCAGCAGCCCTGGGACAGGGGGCGCGGGACAGCCCCAGCATTTT. Translated, it gives CASSPGTGGAGQPQHF. The J gene is TRBJ1-5, the V gene TRBV5-1, with 12 bases matching TRBD1. The germline V gene encodes CDR1 SGHRS and CDR2 YFSETQ. J lost 7 bases, V lost 4 bases, and 9 bases had no gene match. CDR3 length: 16 amino acids. The whole variable domain, remainder taken from reference TRBV5-1 and TRBJ1-5, is KAGVTQTPRYLIKTRGQQVTLSCSPISGHRSVSWYQQTPGQGLQFLFEYFSETQRNKGNFPGRFSGRQFSNSRSEMNVSTLELGDSALYLCASSPGTGGAGQPQHFGDGTRLSIL.

The chain uses TRBV5-5 and TRBJ1-6; TRBD1 agrees at 8 bases. The CDR3 is made up of 17 amino acids. Germline-derived CDR1 and CDR2 are SGHKS and YYEKEE (reference sequence). Trimming cost V 1 base and J 10 bases; bases outside gene matches: 13. The CDR3 region is CASSLMGRTGSRSPLHF. The CDR3 coding sequence is TGTGCCAGCAGCTTGATGGGTCGGACAGGGTCGCGGTCACCCCTCCACTTT.